These 18 T cell receptor beta chains originate from one sample sequenced in a study of blood T cell repertoires in COVID-19. The data were produced by immunoSEQ multiplex PCR, yet TCRdb's version contains in-frame clones alone and is incomplete. This table has 250,000 to 300,000 clones, about 85% appearing once. The sequenced material came from peripheral blood. All receptors come from a man younger than 35 with active or convalescent COVID-19.

The chain combines TRBV3-1 (or the pseudogene TRBV3-2) with TRBJ1-1; the D gene is possibly TRBD1 (6 bases). Deletions cut 4 bases from V and 0 bases from J, with 12 bases between. This CDR3 has 15 residues. Looked up from germline, CDR1 is LGHDT and CDR2 is YNNKEL (reference sequence). CDR3 protein: CASSLDGQMNTEAFF. DNA for the CDR3: TGTGCCAGCAGCCTAGACGGACAGATGAACACTGAAGCTTTCTTT.

The V call is TRBV11-2, the J call TRBJ2-3, with 8 bases identical to TRBD1. The V segment lost 3 bases and the J segment 1 base; nucleotides outside the gene matches: 9. This CDR3 contains 17 residues. Germline V gene sequence: CDR1 SGHAT, CDR2 FQNNGV. CDR3 sequence (DNA): TGTGCCAGCAGCTTGGCCAACCAGGGGGCTGGCACAGATACGCAGTATTTT. This gives the protein CASSLANQGAGTDTQYF.

The chain combines TRBV24-1 with TRBJ1-2; TRBD1 matches at 7 bases. The CDR3 has 15 residues. Germline trimming cut 2 bases from V and 1 base from J; bases unmatched to any gene: 3. Germline CDR1 KGHDR, CDR2 SFDVKD. CDR3 sequence (DNA): TGTGCCACCAGTGATTCGGGACAGATTAACTATGGCTACACCTTC. It is translated as CATSDSGQINYGYTF.

This chain connects TRBV10-3 to TRBJ1-1, with D tentatively TRBD1 (5 bases). This CDR3 is 12 amino acids long. The V gene's germline CDR1 is ENHRY and CDR2 SYGVKD. V was clipped by 10 bases and J by 5 bases, with 14 bases between them. CDR3 bases: TGTGCCACCGCTCTTGGGGGGACTGAAGCTTTCTTT. Amino acid sequence: CATALGGTEAFF.

This chain joins TRBV6-5 and TRBJ2-7, with D possibly TRBD1 on 7 matching bases. V dropped 7 bases and J dropped 0 bases, with 16 bases sitting between them. The germline CDR1 and CDR2 sequences are MNHEY and SVGAGI. CDR3 length equals 15 residues. CDR3 nucleotides: TGTGCCAGCACCAGGGGGGACTTAAGCTCCTACGAGCAGTACTTC. Its protein product is CASTRGDLSSYEQYF.

This rearrangement joins TRBV30 to TRBJ1-1, with D perhaps TRBD1 (6 bases). The V end lost 2 bases, the J end lost 2 bases, and 12 bases lay between the germline ends. The CDR3 consists of 14 residues. CDR1 and CDR2 (germline): GTSNPN, SVGIG (reference sequence). The CDR3 nucleotides read TGTGCCTGGAGTAAAGGCAGGGGCAACACTGAAGCTTTCTTT. Its protein product is CAWSKGRGNTEAFF.

The rearrangement uses TRBV15 and TRBJ1-1; D is undetermined. The CDR3 sequence is 14 residues long. Looked up from germline, CDR1 is LNHNV and CDR2 is YYDKDF (reference sequence). V lost 0 bases and J lost 7, with 12 bases in between. The CDR3: CATSREREIFEAFF. The CDR3 DNA reads as TGTGCCACCAGCAGAGAACGGGAGATCTTTGAAGCTTTCTTT.

This chain links TRBV9 with TRBJ2-7; TRBD1 aligns across 9 bases. The CDR3 is 15 residues long. V trimming: 2 bases; J trimming: 4 bases; junction bases outside the gene matches: 7. Per the germline V gene, CDR1 is SGDLS and CDR2 is YYNGEE. The CDR3 here is CASSVLGTGPYEQYF. CDR3 bases: TGTGCCAGCAGCGTTTTAGGGACAGGGCCATACGAGCAGTACTTC.

This clone has just a few counts. V usage is TRBV18 and J usage is TRBJ2-2; possibly TRBD1 for D (5 bases). Looked up from germline, CDR1 is KGHSH and CDR2 is LQKENI. V was pared by 0 bases and J by 0 bases, with 8 bases between. The CDR3 consists of 16 residues. For the CDR3, the DNA is TGTGCCAGCTCACCACCGGGCAGGGCGAACACCGGGGAGCTGTTTTTT. This codes for CASSPPGRANTGELFF.

J is TRBJ2-3 and V is TRBV5-1; possible D gene TRBD1, 5 bases. The CDR3 covers 15 residues. Deletions cut 5 bases from V and 10 bases from J, with 23 bases between. CDR1 SGHRS and CDR2 YFSETQ come from the germline V gene. In DNA form, the CDR3 reads TGCGCCAGCAGACTGGGCCAGGGTCGTGCACTTGCGCAGTATTTT. It is translated as CASRLGQGRALAQYF.

The gene calls are TRBV5-8 and TRBJ2-3; TRBD2 matches at 7 bases. The CDR3 loop spans 15 amino acids. From germline, CDR1 is SGHTS and CDR2 YDEGEE. Germline trimming cut 1 base from V and 1 base from J; bases unmatched to any gene: 3. The CDR3 nucleotides are TGTGCCAGCAGCTTGTGGGAGGGAGGCACAGATACGCAGTATTTT. It specifies CASSLWEGGTDTQYF.

J is TRBJ1-6 and V is TRBV6-1; weak D call: TRBD1 (6 bases). This CDR3 has 17 residues. Trimming took off 1 base at V and 8 bases at J, with 18 bases between the two ends. CDR1 MNHNS and CDR2 SASEGT come from the germline V gene. The CDR3 is CASSEVVQGQGDSPLHF. The CDR3, as DNA: TGTGCCAGCAGTGAAGTGGTGCAGGGACAAGGGGATTCACCCCTCCACTTT.

The CDR3 is CASSWRIAGTDTQYF. The CDR3 nucleotides read TGTGCCAGCAGCTGGCGAATAGCGGGCACAGATACGCAGTATTTT. This chain uses TRBV5-5 with TRBJ2-3; D is possibly TRBD2 (6 bases). The CDR3 covers 15 residues. Germline V gene lookup returns CDR1 SGHKS and CDR2 YYEKEE (reference sequence). V lost 3 bases, J lost 1 base, and 12 bases lay in between.

The gene calls are TRBV4-1 and TRBJ2-3, with TRBD2 identical over 8 bases. CDR3 length: 16 residues. The junction had 5 bases not matched to a gene; V was cut back by 2 bases and J by 1 base. Germline CDR1 reads MGHRA; CDR2 reads YSYEKL. This CDR3 is CASSQPRGGGTDTQYF. CDR3 DNA sequence: TGCGCCAGCAGCCAACCTCGGGGGGGAGGCACAGATACGCAGTATTTT.

The chain combines TRBV19 with TRBJ2-1, with 10 bases aligning to TRBD2. Germline V lookup: CDR1 LNHDA, CDR2 SQIVND (reference sequence). The CDR3 totals 15 residues. J lost 9 bases, V lost 3 bases, and 8 bases had no gene match. The CDR3 nucleotides are TGTGCCAGTAGTATGGGGCTAGCGGGAGAATTTGAGCAGTTCTTC. This gives the protein CASSMGLAGEFEQFF.

This chain connects TRBV20-1 to TRBJ2-1; tentatively, D is TRBD1 (5 bases). The CDR3 contains 11 residues. In germline, CDR1 is DFQATT, CDR2 SNEGSKA (reference sequence). Trimming left V 6 bases short and J 10 bases short, with 13 bases between. The CDR3 is CSADSAGEQFF. Here the CDR3 DNA reads TGCAGTGCGGATTCAGCAGGGGAGCAGTTCTTC.

V usage is TRBV6-2 or TRBV6-3 and J usage is TRBJ2-5; a weak D match, TRBD2 (7 bases). Deletions cut 6 bases from V and 5 bases from J, with 16 bases between. This CDR3 is 14 amino acids long. Germline V CDR1 and CDR2: MNHEY, SVGEGT. The CDR3 is CASSWAGAAETQYF. The CDR3, as DNA: TGTGCCAGCAGCTGGGCGGGGGCTGCGGAGACCCAGTACTTC.

With respect to this clone: Different DNA sequences within this sample yield the same CDR3. The CDR3 sequence is CASSVSLPYEQYF. For the CDR3, the DNA is TGTGCCAGCAGCGTAAGCCTGCCATACGAGCAGTACTTC. J is TRBJ2-7 and V is TRBV9; D gene ambiguous. This CDR3 region has 13 residues. Looked up from germline, CDR1 is SGDLS and CDR2 is YYNGEE. V dropped 1 base and J dropped 4 bases, with 9 bases sitting between them.